Below, 20 T cell receptor beta chains from the same sample are listed, as sequenced in a study of T-cell memory formation after mild COVID-19 (dated by TCRdb to the early 2020s). The library was built by means of 5' RACE. The instrument given in TCRdb is Illumina NovaSeq 6000. The public reads were reanalyzed by TCRdb: fastp trimming at Q25, MiXCR alignment, in-frame beta chains only. Identical CDR3 protein sequences are pooled into one entry, listed with their most common genes and DNA. The sample data list about 500,000 distinct CDR3 sequences, and about 20% of these were observed just once. The ten largest make up around 13% of the sample. The sample consisted of PBMCs or a T cell subset sorted from them (not recorded which). Receptors were obtained from an adult woman who had mild COVID-19 (a few samples of this study predate the infection). The sample titles of this study are shuffled in the database, so cell type and time point are left out; the donor was told from shared clones.

This clonotype was detected once. V and J are TRBV2 and TRBJ2-2; 12 positions match TRBD2. V lost 8 bases and J lost 3; bases outside the gene matches: 10. This CDR3 spans 17 amino acids. Looked up from germline, CDR1 is SNHLY and CDR2 is FYNNEI. CDR3 DNA sequence: TGTGCCAGCGCATCGACTAGCGGGAGTGTGGACACCGGGGAGCTGTTTTTT. Translating it yields CASASTSGSVDTGELFF.

Only a few counts were recorded for this clonotype. The chain recombines TRBV7-2 with TRBJ1-6, with 7 bases identical to TRBD1. The germline gives CDR1 SGHTA, CDR2 FQGNSA. The CDR3 extends over 16 amino acids. V lost 1 base to trimming and J lost 10 bases; unmatched junction nucleotides: 10. The CDR3 protein is CASSLVYGQELSPLHF. The CDR3 nucleotides read TGTGCCAGCAGCTTAGTTTATGGACAGGAACTCTCACCCCTCCACTTT.

In its sample, this clonotype was seen a few times. This sequence joins TRBV12-3 or TRBV12-4 and TRBJ2-5, with 9 positions matching TRBD1. The CDR3 loop spans 15 amino acids. V lost 6 bases to trimming and J lost 4 bases; unmatched junction nucleotides: 9. The CDR3 reads CASRPDTGGGETQYF. DNA for the CDR3: TGTGCCAGCAGGCCTGATACAGGGGGCGGAGAGACCCAGTACTTC.

The chain is built from TRBV20-1 and TRBJ1-6; 8 bases align to TRBD1. The CDR3 is 13 amino acids. Unmatched junction bases numbered 1, after V lost 5 bases and J lost 4 bases. In germline, CDR1 is DFQATT, CDR2 SNEGSKA (reference sequence). CDR3 sequence reads: CSAGQGYNSPLHF. DNA for the CDR3: TGCAGTGCTGGACAGGGTTATAATTCACCCCTCCACTTT.

This sequence joins TRBV20-1 and TRBJ2-3; 8 bases are a match to TRBD2. The CDR3 has 13 residues. Germline V gene sequence: CDR1 DFQATT, CDR2 SNEGSKA (reference sequence). DNA for the CDR3: TGCAGCGGGGGGGCAGCTCGGGCAGATACGCAGTATTTT. This translates into CSGGAARADTQYF.

Only a few counts were recorded for this clonotype. This chain uses TRBV12-3 or TRBV12-4 with TRBJ1-1; 7 positions agree with TRBD1. The CDR3 runs to 14 residues. The ends lost 6 bases at V and 4 bases at J; junction bases unmatched: 8. In nucleotides, the CDR3 is TGTGCCAGCAGGACGACAGGGCCGGTCACTGAAGCTTTCTTT. Translation: CASRTTGPVTEAFF.

This clonotype was picked up a small number of times. The chain uses TRBV5-4 and TRBJ2-6; the D gene is possibly TRBD1 (6 bases). The CDR3 length is 16 residues. V shed 4 bases and J shed 4 bases, with 15 bases lying between them. Germline V CDR1 and CDR2: SGHNT, YYREEE (reference sequence). The CDR3 sequence is CASSPPTGRGANVLTF. CDR3 sequence (DNA): TGTGCCAGCAGCCCCCCAACAGGGCGCGGGGCCAACGTCCTGACTTTC. The full variable domain, in which reference TRBV5-4 and TRBJ2-6 provide the parts outside the CDR3, is ETGVTQSPTHLIKTRGQQVTLRCSSQSGHNTVSWYQQALGQGPQFIFQYYREEENGRGNFPPRFSGLQFPNYSSELNVNALELDDSALYLCASSPPTGRGANVLTFGAGSRLTVL.

This chain connects TRBV7-6 to TRBJ2-3; tentative D call: TRBD1 (6 bases). The V end was cut by 6 bases, the J end by 0 bases, with 16 bases between. Germline lookup yields CDR1 SGHVS and CDR2 FNYEAQ. This CDR3 has 16 amino acids. Written as DNA, the CDR3 is TGTGCCAGCAGACCTAAGACAGGAGCTAGCACAGATACGCAGTATTTT. Amino acids: CASRPKTGASTDTQYF.

The chain carries TRBV24-1 and TRBJ2-7, with D possibly matching TRBD1 (6 bases). The germline CDR1 and CDR2 sequences are KGHDR and SFDVKD. V was pared by 6 bases and J by 2 bases, with 13 bases between. The CDR3 contains 14 residues. This chain's CDR3 is CATSMDEGAYEQYF. CDR3 DNA sequence: TGTGCCACCAGTATGGACGAGGGGGCCTACGAGCAGTACTTC.

This clonotype was recorded a few times. The chain employs TRBV18 and TRBJ1-1; a weak D match, TRBD1 (5 bases). The V gene lost 3 bases and the J gene lost 4 bases, with 12 bases spanning the gap. Looked up from germline, CDR1 is KGHSH and CDR2 is LQKENI. There are 14 residues in the CDR3. The CDR3 DNA follows: TGTGCCAGCTCACCGGATGGGGGAGGCACTGAAGCTTTCTTT. It translates to CASSPDGGGTEAFF. Looking up the rest from reference TRBV18 and TRBJ1-1 gives the full variable domain: NAGVMQNPRHLVRRRGQEARLRCSPMKGHSHVYWYRQLPEEGLKFMVYLQKENIIDESGMPKERFSAEFPKEGPSILRIQQVVRGDSAAYFCASSPDGGGTEAFFGQGTRLTVV.

This clonotype was seen only a few times. The chain employs TRBV6-2 or TRBV6-3 and TRBJ1-5, with TRBD1 matching over 10 bases. The CDR3 covers 17 residues. V lost 3 bases and J lost 5; bases outside the gene matches: 10. CDR1 and CDR2 from the germline V gene are MNHEY and SVGEGT. The DNA of the CDR3 is TGTGCCAGCAGTTATTCCCCGGGACAGGGGATCGATCAGCCCCAGCATTTT. Amino acids: CASSYSPGQGIDQPQHF.

In its sample, this clonotype was seen a few times. The V gene is TRBV6-5, the J gene TRBJ2-7, with TRBD1 identical over 8 bases. Germline CDR1 reads MNHEY; CDR2 reads SVGAGI. The junction had 10 bases not matched to a gene; V was cut back by 8 bases and J by 1 base. This CDR3 contains 15 residues. CDR3 amino acids: CASALGQGASYEQYF. The CDR3 DNA reads TGTGCCAGCGCCCTTGGGCAGGGGGCATCCTACGAGCAGTACTTC.

The chain carries TRBV9 and TRBJ1-6; D possibly corresponds to TRBD1 (5 bases). Germline lookup yields CDR1 SGDLS and CDR2 YYNGEE. The CDR3 spans 12 residues. The germline V and J ends were trimmed by 7 bases and 11 bases, with 13 bases remaining between them. DNA of the CDR3: TGTGCCAGCGGGACGTCATATCCACCCCTCCACTTT. Amino acid sequence: CASGTSYPPLHF.

This clonotype was seen a handful of times. The chain joins TRBV6-5 to TRBJ2-1; 12 bases line up with TRBD2. The CDR3 totals 15 residues. V was clipped by 11 bases and J by 4 bases; unmatched bases: 9. Germline V gene lookup returns CDR1 MNHEY and CDR2 SVGAGI. The CDR3 DNA sequence: TGTGCCCCCTCCGGACTAGCGGGACGATACAATGAGCAGTTCTTC. Protein: CAPSGLAGRYNEQFF.

This chain links TRBV20-1 with TRBJ1-4, with D possibly being TRBD1 (6 bases). The CDR3 is 15 residues long. The V end lost 6 bases, the J end lost 3 bases, and 17 bases lay between the germline ends. The germline V gene has CDR1 DFQATT and CDR2 SNEGSKA (reference sequence). DNA for the CDR3: TGCAGTGCGGAGCCCTGGACAGTTGCTAATGAAAAACTGTTTTTT. Amino acids: CSAEPWTVANEKLFF.

This clonotype was observed a few times. The V call is TRBV20-1, the J call TRBJ2-7; tentative D call: TRBD2 (5 bases). Germline V gene data show CDR1 as DFQATT and CDR2 as SNEGSKA (reference sequence). This CDR3 has 14 amino acids. Trimming took 3 bases from V and 2 from J, leaving 14 bases between them. The CDR3 here is CSARKAVSTYEQYF. CDR3 sequence (DNA): TGCAGTGCTAGGAAAGCGGTTAGCACCTACGAGCAGTACTTC.

In its sample, this clonotype was seen many times. The genes are TRBV7-8 and TRBJ2-3; unclear D gene. V dropped 1 base and J dropped 14 bases, with 13 bases sitting between them. Germline loops: CDR1 SGHVS, CDR2 FQNEAQ. The CDR3 runs to 12 residues. The CDR3 nucleotides read TGTGCCAGCAGCTTAGAACTATCGCTGCCGTATTTT. Translation gives CASSLELSLPYF. The full variable domain, with the rest looked up from reference TRBV7-8 and TRBJ2-3, is GAGVSQSPRYKVAKRGQDVALRCDPISGHVSLFWYQQALGQGPEFLTYFQNEAQLDKSGLPSDRFFAERPEGSVSTLKIQRTQQEDSAVYLCASSLELSLPYFGPGTRLTVL.

This chain uses TRBV20-1 with TRBJ2-2, with TRBD2 matching 12 bases. The CDR3 loop spans 16 amino acids. Germline CDR1 DFQATT, CDR2 SNEGSKA (reference sequence). J lost 2 bases, V lost 3 bases, and 4 bases had no gene match. The CDR3 DNA is TGCAGTGCTAGTCCTAGCGGGAGGGCCAACACCGGGGAGCTGTTTTTT. Translation gives CSASPSGRANTGELFF.

This clonotype has just a few counts. The CDR3: CASSSEGNQPQHF. DNA for the CDR3: TGTGCCAGCAGCTCTGAAGGCAATCAGCCCCAGCATTTT. V usage is TRBV7-9 and J usage is TRBJ1-5; D is unresolved. The CDR3 has 13 residues. The germline V gene encodes CDR1 SEHNR and CDR2 FQNEAQ (reference sequence). V was cut by 4 bases and J by 2 bases, with 6 bases left in between.

The chain combines TRBV7-3 with TRBJ2-4; TRBD2 might be the D (5 bases). Trimming left V 2 bases short and J 1 base short, with 9 bases between. The CDR3 has 15 amino acids. CDR1 is SGHTA, CDR2 FQGTGA, per germline. The CDR3 loop is CASSLGPGAKNIQYF. The CDR3, as DNA: TGTGCCAGCAGCTTAGGTCCGGGGGCCAAAAACATTCAGTACTTC.